Shown below are 19 T cell receptor beta chains from a single sample sequenced in a study of T cells expressing NK-cell markers. TCRdb reprocessed the 5' RACE reads and reports one entry per CDR3 protein, with no DNA. The listing contains some 280,000 distinct CDR3 sequences. Sequenced material: blood T cells: a sorted CD56 or NKG2C T cell subset, CD4+ or CD8+ T cells, or bulk PBMC T cells (not recorded which). These receptor sequences come from a man aged 18 to 30 in good health.

This chain uses TRBV12-3 or TRBV12-4 with TRBJ2-5. The CDR3 is made up of 13 amino acids. CDR3 protein: CASSLADAETQYF.

The chain is built from TRBV4-2 and TRBJ2-1; TCRdb designates TRBD2, a call that cannot be tested without DNA. This CDR3 has 16 amino acids. Per germline, CDR1 LGHNA and CDR2 YNFKEQ. The CDR3 is CASSQVGGTGYNEQFF.

V usage is TRBV18 and J usage is TRBJ1-4; TCRdb designates TRBD1, a call that cannot be tested without DNA. CDR1 and CDR2 from the germline V gene are KGHSH and LQKENI. There are 18 residues in the CDR3. The CDR3 sequence is CASSRKRQGRATNEKLFF.

The J gene is TRBJ2-3, the V gene TRBV28; TCRdb reports TRBD2, a call that lacks DNA to check it against. The germline V gene encodes CDR1 MDHEN and CDR2 SYDVKM. This CDR3 has 15 residues. CDR3 loop: CASSPLVTRGDTQYF.

This chain connects TRBV7-8 to TRBJ1-1. CDR3 length: 13 amino acids. Germline CDR1 SGHVS, CDR2 FQNEAQ. The CDR3: CASSLAPTSEAFF.

The chain uses TRBV15 and TRBJ1-2. The CDR3 is 12 amino acids. Per germline, CDR1 LNHNV and CDR2 YYDKDF (reference sequence). This chain's CDR3 is CATSRGGRTNTF.

This rearrangement joins TRBV7-2 to TRBJ2-1; TCRdb calls TRBD1, which cannot be checked without DNA. The CDR3 is 13 residues long. Germline lookup yields CDR1 SGHTA and CDR2 FQGNSA. The CDR3 region is CASSPDRANEQFF.

V is TRBV20-1 and J is TRBJ2-5. Germline V lookup: CDR1 DFQATT, CDR2 SNEGSKA (reference sequence). There are 14 residues in the CDR3. This CDR3 is CSARARSFPVTQYF.

The chain links TRBV4-3 to TRBJ1-1. This CDR3 region has 15 residues. Looked up from germline, CDR1 is LGHNA and CDR2 is YSLEER. The CDR3 protein is CASSRDVGFNTEAFF.

Here the CDR3 reads CASSQDAGRTDTQYF. J is TRBJ2-3 and V is TRBV4-3; TCRdb selects TRBD1, and the lack of DNA leaves this call unchecked. The CDR3 has 15 residues. The germline gives CDR1 LGHNA, CDR2 YSLEER.

The J gene is TRBJ2-5, the V gene TRBV12-3 or TRBV12-4; TCRdb reports TRBD1, a call that lacks DNA to check it against. The CDR3 spans 15 residues. CDR3 loop: CASSFRAPGRETQYF.

V gene TRBV6-1 combines with J gene TRBJ2-5; TCRdb gives TRBD1 as the D gene, but with no DNA this cannot be confirmed. This CDR3 is built from 13 residues. Germline assignment: CDR1 MNHNS and CDR2 SASEGT. CDR3: CASRTGDQETQYF.

The chain links TRBV6-1 to TRBJ2-1; the TCRdb call, TRBD2, lacks DNA for checking. Per the germline V gene, CDR1 is MNHNS and CDR2 is SASEGT. There are 16 residues in the CDR3. The CDR3 sequence is CASRSGTSGATNEQFF.

The chain joins TRBV20-1 to TRBJ2-1; lacking DNA, the TRBD2 call made by TCRdb goes unchecked. CDR3 size: 18 residues. Germline V gives CDR1 DFQATT, CDR2 SNEGSKA (reference sequence). CDR3 amino acids: CSASVDGVGLAGEDEQFF.

CDR3 region: CAAGQVPDQPQHF. This rearrangement joins TRBV12-3 or TRBV12-4 to TRBJ1-5; TCRdb outputs TRBD1, but without DNA this stays unchecked. There are 13 residues in the CDR3.

The chain links TRBV9 to TRBJ2-5; the D call from TCRdb, TRBD1, cannot be confirmed without DNA. Germline V gives CDR1 SGDLS, CDR2 YYNGEE. The CDR3 has 16 residues. CDR3 in amino acids: CASSGEGQGAGETQYF.

V gene TRBV6-5 combines with J gene TRBJ2-2; with no DNA, the TCRdb D assignment of TRBD2 cannot be verified. This CDR3 has 14 amino acids. The germline gives CDR1 MNHEY, CDR2 SVGAGI. CDR3 amino acids: CATGLEAFSGELFF.

The J gene is TRBJ2-3, the V gene TRBV24-1; as DNA is missing, the TRBD2 call by TCRdb cannot be tested. Germline CDR1 KGHDR, CDR2 SFDVKD. This CDR3 spans 17 amino acids. The CDR3 here is CATSDPGLAGIADTQYF.

The CDR3 reads CASIQRGADTQYF. This chain joins TRBV27 and TRBJ2-3; TCRdb's D call of TRBD1 is untestable without DNA. CDR1 and CDR2 from the germline V gene are MNHEY and SMNVEV (reference sequence). The CDR3 is made up of 13 amino acids.